This T cell receptor beta chain appears in the sequencing data of a study of vaccination and CD4 T cells after COVID-19. The Oncomine TCR Beta short-read assay sequenced DNA from cultured CD4+ T cells. TCRdb called the PCR reads again in MiXCR, with one record for every CDR3 protein. The repertoire holds some 5,400 distinct CDR3 sequences, with around 50% as singletons. Germline V gives CDR1 SEHNR, CDR2 FQNEAQ (reference sequence). The CDR3 runs 16 residues. V gave up 1 base and J gave up 6 bases, with 19 bases separating them. A note on this clonotype: Antigen specificity is unknown.

Treatment here: roughly 10-day PBMC culture with coronavirus spike peptide pools or control peptides (ViraFEST assay). This sequence was found in a human donor who had recovered from COVID-19. The J gene is TRBJ2-7, the V gene TRBV7-9; a possible D gene is TRBD2 (6 bases). Sequenced: CD4+ T cells from blood, cultured in vitro. The CDR3 spells CASSLDLAGTSREQYF. CDR3 nucleotides: TGTGCCAGCAGCTTAGATTTGGCGGGGACGAGCCGCGAGCAGTACTTC.